This T cell receptor beta chain was captured by sequencing in a study of blood T cell repertoires in COVID-19. Overall study: The United States, Italy and Spain supplied acute and convalescent COVID-19 samples. In each case, the material was cDNA or gDNA derived from T cells, B-cell-depleted T cells, or PBMCs.

Original analysis: Reference gene primers were amplified, and this amplification served to estimate nucleated cell counts. Measured with immunoSEQ multiplex PCR; TCRdb has only the in-frame clones, and not every one. D and trimming were read from the DNA, whereas the V and J calls and clone size are those reported in that table. The table has some 96,000 clones, over 75% seen once. This clone was detected only once. V was clipped by 0 bases and J by 4 bases, with 13 bases between them. The V gene's germline CDR1 is SGHRS and CDR2 YFSETQ. This CDR3 spans 15 amino acids. Source material: peripheral blood. This clonotype was sampled from a man in his sixties with acute or convalescent COVID-19. The V gene is TRBV5-1, the J gene TRBJ1-2; D is ambiguous. The CDR3 bases are TGCGCCAGCAGCTTGGCCGCCCGGGAAAGCTATGGCTACACCTTC. It encodes CASSLAARESYGYTF.